Reported below is one T cell receptor beta chain. Trimming shortened V by 3 bases and J by 6 bases, and 7 bases separated the two germline ends. Germline V gene data show CDR1 as SGHTA and CDR2 as FQGNSA. CDR3 length: 12 residues. The PCR made use of 60 Vbeta and 13 Jbeta primers. TCRdb's copy holds only in-frame clones and misses some; the assay was immunoSEQ multiplex PCR. The sample has around 200,000 clones, 70% to 90% seen once; the top ten hold less than 0.4%. This sample was taken from a study of cytomegalovirus exposure and HLA in healthy donors. The sequencing sample was made of PBMCs. The receptor comes from a woman under 40 in good health and CMV-seronegative. This chain uses TRBV7-2 with TRBJ2-3, with D perhaps TRBD2 (5 bases). This CDR3 reads CASSLRVDTQYF. Written as DNA, the CDR3 is TGTGCCAGCAGCTTGAGGGTGGATACGCAGTATTTT.